Presented here are 29 T cell receptor beta chains from one specimen sequenced in a study of CD8 T cells in ankylosing spondylitis. Each CDR3 protein is one row after TCRdb ran MiXCR on the 5' RACE reads. The sample shows roughly 180,000 distinct CDR3 sequences, under 14% of them seen only once. Source material: blood, either unsorted or a sorted T cell fraction (not recorded which). The origin of the receptors is a male donor with ankylosing spondylitis or in good health (not recorded which).

This clonotype was counted many times. This chain links TRBV29-1 with TRBJ1-1, with 7 bases that match TRBD1. Germline assignment: CDR1 SQVTM and CDR2 ANQGSEA. CDR3 size: 12 residues. Trimming cost V 7 bases and J 5 bases; bases outside gene matches: 7. The CDR3 DNA reads TGCAGCGCCCCAGGGGGTGGGACTGAAGCTTTCTTT. It specifies CSAPGGGTEAFF.

This clonotype has ten or more counts. V usage is TRBV12-3 or TRBV12-4 and J usage is TRBJ2-1; 10 nucleotides align to TRBD2. The CDR3 loop spans 16 amino acids. With V trimmed by 4 bases and J by 4 bases, 7 bases remained unmatched. The CDR3 loop is CASSSLAGVGYNEQFF. In nucleotides, the CDR3 is TGTGCCAGCAGTTCTCTAGCGGGGGTTGGATACAATGAGCAGTTCTTC.

Ten or more counts support this clonotype. The rearrangement uses TRBV4-1 and TRBJ1-6; 10 bases map to TRBD1. CDR3 length equals 17 residues. With 4 bases clipped from V and 7 bases from J, the junction kept 10 bases outside the gene matches. Per the germline V gene, CDR1 is MGHRA and CDR2 is YSYEKL. In nucleotides, the CDR3 is TGCGCCAGCAGCCCCGGGGGACAGGGGTATGGCAATTCACCCCTCCACTTT. Its translation is CASSPGGQGYGNSPLHF.

The chain carries TRBV12-3 or TRBV12-4 and TRBJ2-1; 13 bases match TRBD2. V lost 2 bases, J lost 6 bases, and 16 bases stayed unmatched. The CDR3 is 20 amino acids. CDR3 in DNA: TGTGCCAGCAGTTTACTACGGACGCGGGGCGGACTAGCGGGAGCCAATGAGCAGTTCTTC. Amino acid sequence: CASSLLRTRGGLAGANEQFF.

This clonotype was detected only a few times. The chain employs TRBV18 and TRBJ2-7, with 12 nucleotides matching TRBD2. Germline trimming cut 6 bases from V and 6 bases from J; bases unmatched to any gene: 3. The germline CDR1 and CDR2 sequences are KGHSH and LQKENI. The CDR3 is made up of 13 amino acids. CDR3 sequence reads: CASSWTSGVEQYF. The CDR3 DNA follows: TGTGCCAGCTCGTGGACTAGCGGGGTCGAGCAGTACTTC.

This clonotype was detected many times. The chain employs TRBV9 and TRBJ2-3, with 11 bases fitting TRBD2. In germline, CDR1 is SGDLS, CDR2 YYNGEE. The CDR3 extends over 17 amino acids. The J segment lost 5 bases and the V segment lost 4 bases, leaving 12 bases of the junction unmatched. CDR3 loop: CASSLRTSGSGGDTQYF. CDR3 bases: TGTGCCAGCAGCTTGAGGACTAGCGGGTCTGGGGGAGATACGCAGTATTTT. Full variable domain (outside the CDR3, taken from reference TRBV9 and TRBJ2-3): DSGVTQTPKHLITATGQRVTLRCSPRSGDLSVYWYQQSLDQGLQFLIQYYNGEERAKGNILERFSAQQFPDLHSELNLSSLELGDSALYFCASSLRTSGSGGDTQYFGPGTRLTVL.

This clonotype was detected many times. The V and J genes are TRBV7-8 and TRBJ2-3, with 13 positions matching TRBD2. V shed 1 base and J 0 bases; nucleotides not matched to a gene: 4. CDR1 is SGHVS and CDR2 is FQNEAQ in the germline V gene. The CDR3 is 18 amino acids. CDR3 loop: CASSLDGTSGTSTDTQYF. The CDR3 DNA reads as TGTGCCAGCAGCTTAGATGGGACTAGCGGGACTAGCACAGATACGCAGTATTTT.

This clonotype was seen many times. The V call is TRBV12-3 or TRBV12-4, the J call TRBJ2-4; TRBD2 matches at 7 bases. Trimming cost V 2 bases and J 3 bases; bases outside gene matches: 1. The CDR3 has 14 residues. CDR3 DNA: TGTGCCAGCAGTTTATGGGGGGGCAAAAACATTCAGTACTTC. Translated: CASSLWGGKNIQYF.

There are many counts of this clonotype. The chain carries TRBV5-1 and TRBJ1-4; D is perhaps TRBD1 (5 bases). CDR3 length equals 14 residues. CDR1 is SGHRS, CDR2 YFSETQ, per germline. V gave up 0 bases and J gave up 6 bases, with 9 bases separating them. CDR3 coding DNA: TGCGCCAGCAGCTTGGGGGGGTCGGATGAAAAACTGTTTTTT. Translation gives CASSLGGSDEKLFF.

This clonotype was seen ten or more times. The chain is built from TRBV28 and TRBJ1-5; no clear D gene. CDR3 size: 13 residues. The V gene lost 1 base and the J gene lost 5 bases, with 6 bases spanning the gap. CDR1 and CDR2 from the germline V gene are MDHEN and SYDVKM. CDR3 loop: CASSLYRDQPQHF. In nucleotides, the CDR3 is TGTGCCAGCAGTTTATACCGGGATCAGCCCCAGCATTTT.

This clonotype was observed at least ten times. This chain uses TRBV24-1 with TRBJ2-3, with 8 nucleotides matching TRBD1. This CDR3 has 15 amino acids. Germline assignment: CDR1 KGHDR and CDR2 SFDVKD. With 4 bases clipped from V and 7 bases from J, the junction kept 9 bases outside the gene matches. The CDR3 sequence is CATSEGGQAVNTQYF. CDR3 in DNA: TGTGCCACCAGTGAAGGGGGACAGGCCGTTAATACGCAGTATTTT.

This clonotype was observed many times. The chain combines TRBV18 with TRBJ1-1; D not certain. V lost 6 bases to trimming and J lost 12 bases, with 20 bases between them. The CDR3 has 13 residues. The germline V gene encodes CDR1 KGHSH and CDR2 LQKENI. The CDR3 DNA follows: TGTGCCAGCTCCCTCGAACTTACGGGGAGTACTTTCTTT. Its translation: CASSLELTGSTFF.

This clonotype was seen repeatedly, ten times or more. The V gene is TRBV7-9, the J gene TRBJ2-1; D is unclear. The CDR3 spans 12 residues. The germline V and J ends were trimmed by 5 bases and 7 bases, with 9 bases remaining between them. Germline loops: CDR1 SEHNR, CDR2 FQNEAQ (reference sequence). CDR3 residues: CASSKGSNEQFF. CDR3 sequence (DNA): TGTGCCAGCAGCAAGGGATCAAATGAGCAGTTCTTC.

The chain carries TRBV2 and TRBJ2-7; 14 nucleotides align to TRBD2. The CDR3 has 12 residues. From germline, CDR1 is SNHLY and CDR2 FYNNEI. J was trimmed by 8 bases and V by 11 bases; bases with no gene match: 5. This CDR3 reads CAEGLAGAKQYF. As DNA, the CDR3 is TGTGCCGAGGGACTAGCGGGAGCGAAGCAGTACTTC. Based on the CDR3 plus reference TRBV2 and TRBJ2-7, the full variable domain is EPEVTQTPSHQVTQMGQEVILRCVPISNHLYFYWYRQILGQKVEFLVSFYNNEISEKSEIFDDQFSVERPDGSNFTLKIRSTKLEDSAMYFCAEGLAGAKQYFGPGTRLTVT.

This clonotype was seen ten or more times. The CDR3 DNA follows: TGTGCCAGCAGCCAAGTGGGGCAGGCAATTTACGAGCAGTACTTC. Translating it yields CASSQVGQAIYEQYF. This chain links TRBV14 with TRBJ2-7; D is perhaps TRBD1 (5 bases). Germline-derived CDR1 and CDR2 are SGHDN and FVKESK. The CDR3 has 15 amino acids. V was clipped by 1 base and J by 4 bases, with 14 bases between them.

This clonotype was picked up a small number of times. The rearrangement uses TRBV5-1 and TRBJ2-1; 11 nucleotides match TRBD2. Germline lookup yields CDR1 SGHRS and CDR2 YFSETQ. The V gene end was trimmed by 0 bases and the J gene end by 2 bases; junction bases not matched to a gene: 1. This CDR3 has 16 residues. The CDR3 sequence: CASSLGGLAAYNEQFF. CDR3 nucleotides: TGCGCCAGCAGCTTGGGGGGACTAGCGGCCTACAATGAGCAGTTCTTC.

This clonotype occurred many times. The rearrangement joins TRBV12-3 or TRBV12-4 to TRBJ2-2, with 7 bases aligning to TRBD1. The junction had 11 bases not matched to a gene; V was cut back by 6 bases and J by 7 bases. The CDR3 has 15 amino acids. CDR3 in amino acids: CASRPRQGPDGELFF. The DNA for the CDR3 is TGTGCCAGCAGACCCAGACAGGGCCCAGACGGGGAGCTGTTTTTT.

This clonotype was seen many times. This sequence joins TRBV7-8 and TRBJ2-3; 9 nucleotides align to TRBD2. The CDR3 extends over 18 amino acids. Germline assignment: CDR1 SGHVS and CDR2 FQNEAQ. V shed 3 bases and J 1 base; nucleotides not matched to a gene: 11. CDR3 nucleotide sequence: TGTGCCAGCAGCTTTCGAGGCGGGGGGGTCAACGGCACAGATACGCAGTATTTT. Translating gives CASSFRGGGVNGTDTQYF.

In its sample, this clonotype was seen many times. The DNA of the CDR3 is TGCAGCGTCGACGGCGGGACCAGCTCCTACAATGAGCAGTTCTTC. This gives the protein CSVDGGTSSYNEQFF. The rearrangement uses TRBV29-1 and TRBJ2-1; D possibly corresponds to TRBD2 (6 bases). The germline V gene encodes CDR1 SQVTM and CDR2 ANQGSEA. The CDR3 consists of 15 residues. The V end was cut by 6 bases, the J end by 0 bases, with 15 bases between.

This clonotype was observed at least ten times. The gene calls are TRBV5-6 and TRBJ1-6, with 7 bases lining up with TRBD1. This CDR3 has 16 residues. V dropped 0 bases and J dropped 7; count of bases not matched to a gene: 7. CDR1 is SGHDT and CDR2 is YYEEEE in the germline V gene. The CDR3 sequence: CASSLGGTASNSPLHF. In DNA form, the CDR3 reads TGTGCCAGCAGCTTGGGCGGGACAGCCTCAAATTCACCCCTCCACTTT.

This clonotype was recorded many times. The rearrangement joins TRBV4-3 to TRBJ2-3; tentative D call: TRBD2 (6 bases). Per germline, CDR1 LGHNA and CDR2 YSLEER. CDR3 size: 13 residues. The germline V and J ends were trimmed by 2 bases and 11 bases, with 14 bases remaining between them. CDR3 coding DNA: TGCGCCAGCAGCCAATTGAAAGGGACTCGGCAGTATTTT. The encoded protein is CASSQLKGTRQYF.

This clonotype was seen ten or more times. The rearrangement uses TRBV10-3 and TRBJ1-1; no clear D gene. This CDR3 is 13 amino acids long. The V gene lost 6 bases and the J gene lost 4 bases, with 12 bases spanning the gap. Germline V gives CDR1 ENHRY, CDR2 SYGVKD. CDR3 nucleotide sequence: TGTGCCATCAGCGGGGTCCTGAGCACTGAAGCTTTCTTT. Translating it yields CAISGVLSTEAFF.

This clonotype was counted ten times or more. The V and J genes are TRBV5-1 and TRBJ2-1; TRBD1 might be the D (5 bases). Trimming stripped 5 bases from V and 13 bases from J, with 25 bases between. The CDR3 spans 15 residues. Germline assignment: CDR1 SGHRS and CDR2 YFSETQ. The CDR3, as DNA: TGCGCCAGCAGTTTCGCCGGTGACAGCCTGGGGAAACAGTTCTTC. Its protein product is CASSFAGDSLGKQFF. The full variable domain, its missing parts supplied by reference TRBV5-1 and TRBJ2-1, is KAGVTQTPRYLIKTRGQQVTLSCSPISGHRSVSWYQQTPGQGLQFLFEYFSETQRNKGNFPGRFSGRQFSNSRSEMNVSTLELGDSALYLCASSFAGDSLGKQFFGPGTRLTVL.

This clonotype was seen many times. This chain joins TRBV12-3 or TRBV12-4 and TRBJ1-3; no firm D call. The CDR3 loop spans 14 amino acids. Trimming took 5 bases from V and 0 from J, leaving 8 bases between them. DNA of the CDR3: TGTGCCAGCAGTCCTTTCAGCTCTGGAAACACCATATATTTT. Translating gives CASSPFSSGNTIYF.

The genes are TRBV23-1 and TRBJ2-2; possibly TRBD1 for D (6 bases). TRBV23-1 is noted as an ORF with a role that remains uncertain. V was pared by 1 base and J by 0 bases, with 15 bases between. There are 18 residues in the CDR3. Here the CDR3 reads CASSQYLGQGPNTGELFF. CDR3 nucleotide sequence: TGCGCCAGCAGTCAATACCTTGGGCAGGGGCCGAACACCGGGGAGCTGTTTTTT.

This clonotype has a count of ten or more. V and J are TRBV6-1 and TRBJ1-1; 9 bases map to TRBD1. Germline-derived CDR1 and CDR2 are MNHNS and SASEGT. V was pared by 5 bases and J by 1 base, with 8 bases of the junction left unmatched. This CDR3 region has 16 residues. The CDR3 region has the DNA TGTGCCAGCAGTAAAGACAGGGGGATACCGAACACTGAAGCTTTCTTT. The encoded protein is CASSKDRGIPNTEAFF.

This clonotype has a single count. This may stem from a read error, because a much larger clone lies one nucleotide away. V gene TRBV6-5 combines with J gene TRBJ2-1, with unresolved D. Germline V gene lookup returns CDR1 MNHEY and CDR2 SVGAGI. V was pared by 0 bases and J by 7 bases, with 16 bases between. CDR3 size: 16 residues. CDR3 sequence reads: CASSYSELLGSNEQFF. The DNA of the CDR3 is TGTGCCAGCAGTTACTCGGAGCTCTTGGGGTCGAATGAGCAGTTCTTC.

Ten or more counts support this clonotype. The genes are TRBV28 and TRBJ1-1; D remains unclear. Trimming stripped 5 bases from V and 11 bases from J, with 12 bases between. The germline gives CDR1 MDHEN, CDR2 SYDVKM. The CDR3 loop spans 11 amino acids. CDR3 residues: CASSPESPAFF. DNA for the CDR3: TGTGCCAGCAGTCCCGAAAGTCCTGCTTTCTTT.

The table lists this clonotype with many counts. The chain couples TRBV20-1 to TRBJ2-1; no clear D. The germline CDR1 and CDR2 sequences are DFQATT and SNEGSKA (reference sequence). The CDR3 has 10 residues. With 6 bases removed from V and 7 bases from J, the gap between germline ends came to 7 bases. The CDR3 reads CSASLNEQFF. The CDR3 DNA reads TGCAGTGCAAGTCTTAATGAGCAGTTCTTC.